This T cell receptor (beta chain) came from a study of CD8 T cells in Susac syndrome. Findings of the study overall: The study conceded that its TCR sequencing and HLA analysis involved relatively few individuals.

Concerning this clonotype itself: Its matching antigen is unknown.

Negative isolation was used for CD8+ and CD4+ T cells, and FACS enrichment was applied to TEMRA cells. A quantity of roughly 0.5 to 1 ug RNA underwent reverse transcription using random hexamers. Across 54 Vbeta and 13 Jbeta, immunoSEQ multiplex PCR amplified TCR beta CDR3. TCRdb re-called the immunoSEQ multiplex PCR reads with MiXCR, one entry per CDR3 protein. This sample has 90,000 to 150,000 distinct CDR3 sequences, with around nine tenths found just once. With 4 bases removed from V and 0 bases from J, the gap between germline ends came to 13 bases. The CDR3 has 15 amino acids. In germline, CDR1 is SQVTM, CDR2 ANQGSEA.

The TCR was taken from a human donor in good health. This sequence joins TRBV29-1 and TRBJ2-1, with D unclear. Source material: CD4+ T cells from PBMCs. CDR3 sequence (DNA): TGCAGCGTTGGCAATATCCCCGGCTCCTACAATGAGCAGTTCTTC. Amino acid sequence: CSVGNIPGSYNEQFF.